The entry below describes one T cell receptor beta chain. What it binds is not known. The data originate from a study of T cells in Graves' hyperthyroidism and ophthalmopathy. The study excluded patients with uncontrolled infection, other autoimmune disease, pregnancy or lactation. Thyroid ultrasound, orbital computed tomography, clinical symptoms, and serum thyroxine and TRAb underpinned diagnoses. Whole-study results and caveats: Blood also contained most expanded thyroid clonotypes above 0.001. Progression to ophthalmopathy was predicted a median of roughly seven months early.

Using RNA transcripts as the source, TCR beta CDR3 regions were amplified. HTBI primers were the set used in a first-round RT-PCR of the TCR CDR3. TCRdb recomputed calls from the multiplex PCR reads with MiXCR, one row per CDR3 protein. The sample has hundreds of thousands of distinct CDR3 sequences, less than 25% seen once. The TCR originated in a woman aged 70 to 79 with Graves' ophthalmopathy. Material: blood.

The CDR3 nucleotides are TGTGCCAGCACCAAAGACAGGACCACTGAAGCTTTCTTT. This translates into CASTKDRTTEAFF. The chain employs TRBV6-1 and TRBJ1-1, with D perhaps TRBD1 (6 bases). V was clipped by 7 bases and J by 4 bases, with 13 bases between them. Germline loops: CDR1 MNHNS, CDR2 SASEGT. There are 13 residues in the CDR3.